One sample yielded the 5 T cell receptor beta chains listed below, sequenced in a study of blood T cell repertoires in COVID-19. This table comes from immunoSEQ multiplex PCR, and its TCRdb copy is limited to in-frame clones, with some not included. The sample has about 120,000 clones; 85% to 90% are singletons. Material for sequencing was peripheral blood. These receptors were collected from an elderly man with acute or convalescent COVID-19.

V gene TRBV4-3 combines with J gene TRBJ1-1, with TRBD1 as a possible D gene (6 bases). The germline CDR1 and CDR2 sequences are LGHNA and YSLEER. Between the trimmed V and J ends, which lost 2 bases and 3 bases, there was a span of 7 bases. This CDR3 has 13 residues. CDR3 coding DNA: TGCGCCAGCAGCCAATCAGGGGACACTGAAGCTTTCTTT. It specifies CASSQSGDTEAFF.

This chain joins TRBV6-5 and TRBJ2-7; 9 nucleotides agree with TRBD1. Germline V gene sequence: CDR1 MNHEY, CDR2 SVGAGI. The CDR3 length is 15 residues. J gave up 1 base and V 2 bases, and 3 bases lay outside the gene matches. CDR3 nucleotides: TGTGCCAGCAGTTACGGGACAGGGCGTTCCTACGAGCAGTACTTC. This codes for CASSYGTGRSYEQYF.

The chain recombines TRBV19 with TRBJ1-2; 8 bases line up with TRBD1. J was trimmed by 4 bases and V by 5 bases; bases with no gene match: 9. The germline CDR1 and CDR2 sequences are LNHDA and SQIVND (reference sequence). This CDR3 is 15 amino acids long. The CDR3 DNA follows: TGTGCCAGTAGTCTCAGTCGGACAGGGTCCTATGGCTACACCTTC. Residues: CASSLSRTGSYGYTF.

Note on this clone: The sample has other DNA sequences that encode this CDR3 too. J is TRBJ2-7 and V is TRBV24-1; TRBD1 might be the D (6 bases). Germline V CDR1 and CDR2: KGHDR, SFDVKD. There are 15 residues in the CDR3. Trimming took 0 bases from V and 0 from J, leaving 8 bases between them. CDR3 region: CATSDLHRVSYEQYF. DNA for the CDR3: TGTGCCACCAGTGATTTGCACAGGGTCTCCTACGAGCAGTACTTC.

The chain carries TRBV27 and TRBJ2-7, with D possibly TRBD1 on 6 matching bases. This CDR3 has 19 residues. CDR1 MNHEY and CDR2 SMNVEV come from the germline V gene (reference sequence). V was trimmed by 3 bases and J by 2 bases, leaving 26 bases between them. CDR3 nucleotides: TGTGCCAGCAGTTTTAGGATGGACAGCCTACGAAAATCAACCTACGAGCAGTACTTC. Protein sequence: CASSFRMDSLRKSTYEQYF.